This is a list of T cell receptor beta chains from one sample in a study of cytomegalovirus exposure and HLA in healthy donors. This table comes from immunoSEQ multiplex PCR, and its TCRdb copy is limited to in-frame clones, with some not included. The table shows about 120,000 clones, with roughly nine tenths occurring only once. Sequenced sample: PBMCs. The origin of the receptors is a woman aged 18-35 years in good health and CMV-seronegative. Both conserved end residues are part of each CDR3. D genes are given only for firm matches. The size field is filled for only some rows; it gives once, few, many or a size class.

d_call,j_call,clone_size,v_call,cdr3_aa,cdr3_nt
NA,TRBJ1-4,NA,TRBV6-1,CANLRDIANEKLFF,TGTGCCAACCTACGGGACATAGCTAACGAAAAACTGTTTTTT
NA,TRBJ2-7,NA,TRBV21-1,CASSKGGSGGTYEQYF,TGTGCCAGCAGCAAAGGGGGTAGCGGGGGTACCTACGAGCAGTACTTC
TRBD2,TRBJ2-1,NA,TRBV10-3,CATGERGDEQFF,TGTGCCACCGGGGAGCGGGGGGATGAGCAGTTCTTC
TRBD2,TRBJ2-1,NA,TRBV5-6,CASSLRGGNEQFF,TGTGCCAGCAGCTTGCGGGGAGGGAATGAGCAGTTCTTC
TRBD2,TRBJ2-1,NA,TRBV5-1,CASSPLTSGGEVEQFF,TGCGCCAGCAGCCCACTGACTAGCGGGGGGGAGGTTGAGCAGTTCTTC
TRBD2,TRBJ2-1,NA,TRBV25-1,CASSEWLAGGHEQFF,TGTGCCAGCAGTGAATGGCTAGCGGGGGGCCACGAGCAGTTCTTC
NA,TRBJ2-7,NA,TRBV5-1,CASSLRGGGSYEQYF,TGCGCCAGCAGCTTACGGGGTGGGGGGTCCTACGAGCAGTACTTC
NA,TRBJ2-3,NA,TRBV13,CASRTGGTDTQYF,TGTGCCAGCAGAACGGGGGGCACAGATACGCAGTATTTT
NA,TRBJ2-7,few,TRBV4-2,CASSQVPVYEQYF,TGTGCCAGCAGCCAAGTGCCGGTTTACGAGCAGTACTTC
TRBD2,TRBJ2-7,NA,TRBV6-6,CASSYGLAHYEQYF,TGTGCCAGCAGTTACGGACTAGCTCACTACGAGCAGTACTTC
NA,TRBJ2-7,NA,TRBV28,CASMGVVVPENYEQYF,TGTGCCAGCATGGGAGTAGTGGTACCGGAGAACTACGAGCAGTACTTC
NA,TRBJ1-1,NA,TRBV18,CASSPRIATDNTEAFF,TGTGCCAGCTCACCACGTATCGCGACAGACAACACTGAAGCTTTCTTT
NA,TRBJ1-5,NA,TRBV18,CASSISGGGQPQHF,TGTGCCAGCTCAATATCCGGGGGGGGTCAGCCCCAGCATTTT
NA,TRBJ1-5,NA,TRBV18,CASSDSLTNQPQHF,TGTGCCAGCTCGGACAGCTTAACTAATCAGCCCCAGCATTTT
TRBD1,TRBJ2-2,once,TRBV18,CASSLRYGQGITGELFF,TGTGCCAGCTCACTCCGGTATGGACAGGGGATCACCGGGGAGCTGTTTTTT